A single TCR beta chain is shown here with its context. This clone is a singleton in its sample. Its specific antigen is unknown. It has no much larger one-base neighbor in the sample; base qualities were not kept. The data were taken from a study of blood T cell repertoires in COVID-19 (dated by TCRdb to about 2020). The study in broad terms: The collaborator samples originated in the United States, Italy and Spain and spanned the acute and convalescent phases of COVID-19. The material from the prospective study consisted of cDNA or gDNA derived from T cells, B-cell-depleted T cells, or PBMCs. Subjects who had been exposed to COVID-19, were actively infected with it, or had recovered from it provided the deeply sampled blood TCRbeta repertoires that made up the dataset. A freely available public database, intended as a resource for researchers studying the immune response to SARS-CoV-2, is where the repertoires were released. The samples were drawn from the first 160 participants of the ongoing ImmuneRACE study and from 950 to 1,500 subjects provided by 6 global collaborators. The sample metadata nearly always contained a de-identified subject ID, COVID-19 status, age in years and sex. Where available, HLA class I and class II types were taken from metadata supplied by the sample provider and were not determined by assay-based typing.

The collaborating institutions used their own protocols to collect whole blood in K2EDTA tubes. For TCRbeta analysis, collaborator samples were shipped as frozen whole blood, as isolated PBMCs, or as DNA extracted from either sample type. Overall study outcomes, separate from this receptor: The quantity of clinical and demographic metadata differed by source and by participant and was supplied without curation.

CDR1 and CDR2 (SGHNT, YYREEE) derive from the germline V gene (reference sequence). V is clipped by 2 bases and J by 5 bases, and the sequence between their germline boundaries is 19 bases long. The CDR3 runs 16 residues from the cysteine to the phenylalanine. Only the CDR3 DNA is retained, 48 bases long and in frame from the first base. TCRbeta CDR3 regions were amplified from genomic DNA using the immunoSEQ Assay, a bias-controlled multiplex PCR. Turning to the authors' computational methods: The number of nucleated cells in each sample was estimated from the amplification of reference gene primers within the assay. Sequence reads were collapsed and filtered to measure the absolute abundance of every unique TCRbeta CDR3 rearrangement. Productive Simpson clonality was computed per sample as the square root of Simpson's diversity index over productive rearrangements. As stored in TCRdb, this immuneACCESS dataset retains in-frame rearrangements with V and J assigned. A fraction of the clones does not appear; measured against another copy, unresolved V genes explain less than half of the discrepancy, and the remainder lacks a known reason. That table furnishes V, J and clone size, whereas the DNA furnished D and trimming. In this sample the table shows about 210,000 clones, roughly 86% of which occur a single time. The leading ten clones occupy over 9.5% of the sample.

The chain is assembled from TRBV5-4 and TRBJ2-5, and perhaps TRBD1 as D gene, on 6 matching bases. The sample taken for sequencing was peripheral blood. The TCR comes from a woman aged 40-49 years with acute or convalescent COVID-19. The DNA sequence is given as TGTGCCAGCAGCTTTCCGGGACAACTCCTCGGGGAGACCCAGTACTTC. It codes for CASSFPGQLLGETQYF.